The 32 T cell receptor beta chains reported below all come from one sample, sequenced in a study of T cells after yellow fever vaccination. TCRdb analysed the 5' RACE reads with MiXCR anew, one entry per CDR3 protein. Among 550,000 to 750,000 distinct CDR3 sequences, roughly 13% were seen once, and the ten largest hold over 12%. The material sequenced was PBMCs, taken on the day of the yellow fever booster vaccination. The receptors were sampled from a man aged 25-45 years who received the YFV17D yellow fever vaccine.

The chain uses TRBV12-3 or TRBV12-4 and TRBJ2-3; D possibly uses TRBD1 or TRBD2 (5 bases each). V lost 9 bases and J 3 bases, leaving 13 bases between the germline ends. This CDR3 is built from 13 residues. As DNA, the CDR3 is TGTGCCAGTCGAGCGTGGGGGACAGATACGCAGTATTTT. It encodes CASRAWGTDTQYF.

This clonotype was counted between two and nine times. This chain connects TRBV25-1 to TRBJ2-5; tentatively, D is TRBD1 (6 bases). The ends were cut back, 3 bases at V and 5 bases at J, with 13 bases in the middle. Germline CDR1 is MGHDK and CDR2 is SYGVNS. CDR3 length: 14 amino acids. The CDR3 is CASSDGGHRETQYF. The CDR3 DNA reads TGTGCCAGCAGTGATGGGGGACACCGGGAGACCCAGTACTTC.

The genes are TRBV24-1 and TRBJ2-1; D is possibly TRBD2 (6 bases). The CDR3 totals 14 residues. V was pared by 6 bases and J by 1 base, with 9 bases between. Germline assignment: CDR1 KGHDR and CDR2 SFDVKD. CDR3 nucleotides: TGTGCCACCAGTCCGGCGGGGTCCTACAATGAGCAGTTCTTC. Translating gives CATSPAGSYNEQFF.

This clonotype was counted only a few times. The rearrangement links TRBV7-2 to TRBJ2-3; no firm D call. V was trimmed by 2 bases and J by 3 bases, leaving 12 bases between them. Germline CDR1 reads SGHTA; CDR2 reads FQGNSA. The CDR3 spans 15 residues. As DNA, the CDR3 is TGTGCCAGCAGCTTAAATGCGGCAGATACAGATACGCAGTATTTT. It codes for CASSLNAADTDTQYF.

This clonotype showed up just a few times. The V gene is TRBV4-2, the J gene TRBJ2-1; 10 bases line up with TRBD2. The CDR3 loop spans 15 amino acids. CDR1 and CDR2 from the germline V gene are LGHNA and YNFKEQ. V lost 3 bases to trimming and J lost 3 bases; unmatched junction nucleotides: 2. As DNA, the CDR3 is TGTGCCAGCAGCCACGTAGCGGGAGGCTACAATGAGCAGTTCTTC. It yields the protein CASSHVAGGYNEQFF.

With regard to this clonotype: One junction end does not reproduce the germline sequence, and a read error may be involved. The CDR3 sequence is CACSSRNYSPLHF. CDR3 in DNA: TGTGCCTGCAGCTCAAGGAACTATTCACCCCTCCACTTT. V and J are TRBV7-2 and TRBJ1-6; D unresolved. Germline-derived CDR1 and CDR2 are SGHTA and FQGNSA. This CDR3 spans 13 amino acids. Together with reference TRBV7-2 and TRBJ1-6, the CDR3 gives the full variable domain: GAGVSQSPSNKVTEKGKDVELRCDPISGHTALYWYRQSLGQGLEFLIYFQGNSAPDKSGLPSDRFSAERTGGSVSTLTIQRTQQEDSAVYLCACSSRNYSPLHFGNGTRLTVT.

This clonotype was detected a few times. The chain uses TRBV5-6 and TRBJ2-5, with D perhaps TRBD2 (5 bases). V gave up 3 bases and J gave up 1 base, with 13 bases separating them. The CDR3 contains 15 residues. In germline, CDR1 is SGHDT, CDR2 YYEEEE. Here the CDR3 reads CASSWGGGVQETQYF. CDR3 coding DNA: TGTGCCAGCAGCTGGGGTGGAGGAGTCCAAGAGACCCAGTACTTC.

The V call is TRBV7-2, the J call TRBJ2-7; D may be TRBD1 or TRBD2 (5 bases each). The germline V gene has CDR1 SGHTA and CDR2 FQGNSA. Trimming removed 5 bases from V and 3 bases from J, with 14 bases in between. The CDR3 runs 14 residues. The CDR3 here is CASSPRDGIYEQYF. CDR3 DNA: TGTGCCAGCAGCCCGAGGGACGGAATCTACGAGCAGTACTTC.

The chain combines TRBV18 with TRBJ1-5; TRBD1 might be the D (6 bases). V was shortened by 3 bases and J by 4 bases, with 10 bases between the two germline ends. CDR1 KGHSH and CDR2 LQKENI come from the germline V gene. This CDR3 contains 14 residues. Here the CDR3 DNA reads TGTGCCAGCTCACCGGGGGGCCGAAATCAGCCCCAGCATTTT. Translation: CASSPGGRNQPQHF.

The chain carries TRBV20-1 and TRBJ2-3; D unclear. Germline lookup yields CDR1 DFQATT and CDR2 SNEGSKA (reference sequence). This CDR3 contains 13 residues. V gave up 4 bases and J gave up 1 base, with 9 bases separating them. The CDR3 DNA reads TGCAGTGCTACTCAGATAGGCACAGATACGCAGTATTTT. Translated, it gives CSATQIGTDTQYF.

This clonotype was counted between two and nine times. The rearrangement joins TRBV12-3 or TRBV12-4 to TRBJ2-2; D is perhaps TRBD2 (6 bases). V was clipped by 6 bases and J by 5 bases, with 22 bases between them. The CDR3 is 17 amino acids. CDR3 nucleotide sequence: TGTGCCAGCAGACCGACCTGGGGAGAGGGGACTACCGGGGAGCTGTTTTTT. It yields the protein CASRPTWGEGTTGELFF.

The CDR3 reads CASRVGGLDYGYTF. The CDR3 DNA reads TGTGCCAGCAGGGTCGGGGGCCTCGACTATGGCTACACCTTC. The chain carries TRBV7-2 and TRBJ1-2, with TRBD1 as a possible D gene (6 bases). The V gene's germline CDR1 is SGHTA and CDR2 FQGNSA. Trimming took 6 bases from V and 3 from J, leaving 14 bases between them. The CDR3 consists of 14 residues.

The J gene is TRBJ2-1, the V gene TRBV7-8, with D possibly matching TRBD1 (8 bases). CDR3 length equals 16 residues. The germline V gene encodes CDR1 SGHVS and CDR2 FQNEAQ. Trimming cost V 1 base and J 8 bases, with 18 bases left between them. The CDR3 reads CASSLDSTGGVDEQFF. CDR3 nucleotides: TGTGCCAGCAGCTTAGATTCTACAGGGGGGGTCGATGAGCAGTTCTTC.

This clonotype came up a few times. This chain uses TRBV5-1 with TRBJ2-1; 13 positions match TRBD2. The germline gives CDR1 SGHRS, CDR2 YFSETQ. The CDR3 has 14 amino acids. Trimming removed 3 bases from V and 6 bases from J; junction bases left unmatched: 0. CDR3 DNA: TGCGCCAGCAGCTGGACTAGCGGGAGCAATGAGCAGTTCTTC. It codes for CASSWTSGSNEQFF. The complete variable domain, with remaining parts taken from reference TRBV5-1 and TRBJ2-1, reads KAGVTQTPRYLIKTRGQQVTLSCSPISGHRSVSWYQQTPGQGLQFLFEYFSETQRNKGNFPGRFSGRQFSNSRSEMNVSTLELGDSALYLCASSWTSGSNEQFFGPGTRLTVL.

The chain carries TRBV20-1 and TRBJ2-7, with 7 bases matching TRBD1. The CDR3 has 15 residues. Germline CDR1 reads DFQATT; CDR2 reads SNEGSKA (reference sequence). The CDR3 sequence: CGCLNRGASSYEQYF. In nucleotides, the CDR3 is TGCGGATGCTTAAACAGGGGCGCCAGCTCCTACGAGCAGTACTTC.

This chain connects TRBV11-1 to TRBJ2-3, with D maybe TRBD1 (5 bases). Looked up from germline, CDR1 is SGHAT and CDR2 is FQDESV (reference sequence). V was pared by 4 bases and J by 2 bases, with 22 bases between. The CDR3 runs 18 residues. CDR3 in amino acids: CASSSRADGGGATDTQYF. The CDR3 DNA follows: TGTGCCAGCAGCTCCAGGGCGGACGGCGGTGGGGCCACAGATACGCAGTATTTT.

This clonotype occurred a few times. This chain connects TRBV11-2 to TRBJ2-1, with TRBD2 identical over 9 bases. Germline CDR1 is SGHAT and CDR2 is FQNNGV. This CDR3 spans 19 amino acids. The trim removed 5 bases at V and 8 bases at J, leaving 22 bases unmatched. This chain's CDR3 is CASSRGNTLRGRAGDEQFF. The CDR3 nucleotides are TGTGCCAGCAGCCGAGGAAATACTCTCCGCGGGAGGGCCGGGGATGAGCAGTTCTTC.

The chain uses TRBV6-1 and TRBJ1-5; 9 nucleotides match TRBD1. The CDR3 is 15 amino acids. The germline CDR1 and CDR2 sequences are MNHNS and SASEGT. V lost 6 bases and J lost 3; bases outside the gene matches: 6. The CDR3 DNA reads TGTGCCAGCAGCCCGGGACAGGGTTTCAATCAGCCCCAGCATTTT. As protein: CASSPGQGFNQPQHF.

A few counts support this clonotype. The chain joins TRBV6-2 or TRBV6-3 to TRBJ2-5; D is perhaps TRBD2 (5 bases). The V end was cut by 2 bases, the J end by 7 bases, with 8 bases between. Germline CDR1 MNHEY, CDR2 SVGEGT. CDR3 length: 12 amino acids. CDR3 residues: CASSYGGATQYF. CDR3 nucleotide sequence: TGTGCCAGCAGTTACGGAGGTGCGACCCAGTACTTC.

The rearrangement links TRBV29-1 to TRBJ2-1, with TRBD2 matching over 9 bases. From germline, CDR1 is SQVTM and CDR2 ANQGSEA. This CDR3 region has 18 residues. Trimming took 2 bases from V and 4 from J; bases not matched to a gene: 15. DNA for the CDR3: TGCAGCGTTGAAAGGGACAGCGGGGGGCTAACTTGGTACAATGAGCAGTTCTTC. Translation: CSVERDSGGLTWYNEQFF.

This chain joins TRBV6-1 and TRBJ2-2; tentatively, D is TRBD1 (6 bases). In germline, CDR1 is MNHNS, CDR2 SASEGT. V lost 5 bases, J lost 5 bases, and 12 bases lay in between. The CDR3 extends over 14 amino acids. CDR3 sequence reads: CASSRTGSTGELFF. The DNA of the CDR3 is TGTGCCAGCAGTAGAACAGGGAGTACCGGGGAGCTGTTTTTT.

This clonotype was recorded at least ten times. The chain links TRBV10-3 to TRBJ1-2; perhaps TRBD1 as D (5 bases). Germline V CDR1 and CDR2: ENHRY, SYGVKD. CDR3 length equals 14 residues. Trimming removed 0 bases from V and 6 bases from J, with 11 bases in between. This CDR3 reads CAISESAGMDGYTF. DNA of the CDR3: TGTGCCATCAGTGAGTCCGCAGGGATGGATGGCTACACCTTC.

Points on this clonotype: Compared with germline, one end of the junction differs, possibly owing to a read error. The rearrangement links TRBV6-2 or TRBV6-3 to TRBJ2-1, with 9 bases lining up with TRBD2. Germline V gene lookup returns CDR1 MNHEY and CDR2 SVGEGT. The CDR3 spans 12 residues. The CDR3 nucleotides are TGTGCCAGCAGTTACGGGACTGGCGGGAGGGACTTC. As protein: CASSYGTGGRDF.

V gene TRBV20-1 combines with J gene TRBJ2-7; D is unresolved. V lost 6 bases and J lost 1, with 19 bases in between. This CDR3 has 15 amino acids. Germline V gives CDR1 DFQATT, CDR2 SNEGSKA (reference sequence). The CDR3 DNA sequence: TGCAGTGCCAGGTGGCTAGGACCATCTTCCTACGAGCAGTACTTC. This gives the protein CSARWLGPSSYEQYF.

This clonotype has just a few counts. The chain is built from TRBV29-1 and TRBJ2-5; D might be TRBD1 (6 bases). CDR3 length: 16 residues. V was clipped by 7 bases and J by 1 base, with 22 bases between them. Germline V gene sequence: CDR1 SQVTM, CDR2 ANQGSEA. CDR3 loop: CSGGTLFPTPQETQYF. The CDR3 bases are TGCAGCGGGGGGACACTTTTTCCCACCCCCCAAGAGACCCAGTACTTC.

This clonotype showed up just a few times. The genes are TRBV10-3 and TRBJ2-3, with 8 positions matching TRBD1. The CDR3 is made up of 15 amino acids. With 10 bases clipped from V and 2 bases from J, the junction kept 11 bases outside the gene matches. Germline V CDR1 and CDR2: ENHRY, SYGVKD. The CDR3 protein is CATLSDRAFTDTQYF. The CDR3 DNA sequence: TGTGCCACCTTATCGGACAGGGCTTTCACAGATACGCAGTATTTT.

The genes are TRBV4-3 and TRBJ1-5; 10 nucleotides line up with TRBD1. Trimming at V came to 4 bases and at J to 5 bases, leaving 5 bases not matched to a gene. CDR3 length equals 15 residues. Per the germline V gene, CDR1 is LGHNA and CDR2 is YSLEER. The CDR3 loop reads CASSRDRGGDQPQHF. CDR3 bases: TGCGCCAGCAGCCGGGACAGGGGCGGTGATCAGCCCCAGCATTTT.

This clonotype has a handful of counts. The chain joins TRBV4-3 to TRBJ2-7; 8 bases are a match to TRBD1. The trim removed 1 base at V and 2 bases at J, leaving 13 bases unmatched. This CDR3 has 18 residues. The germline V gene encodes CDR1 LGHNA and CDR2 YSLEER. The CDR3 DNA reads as TGCGCCAGCAGCCAAGCGACACCAGGGGGCCTGACGGCCTACGAGCAGTACTTC. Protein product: CASSQATPGGLTAYEQYF.

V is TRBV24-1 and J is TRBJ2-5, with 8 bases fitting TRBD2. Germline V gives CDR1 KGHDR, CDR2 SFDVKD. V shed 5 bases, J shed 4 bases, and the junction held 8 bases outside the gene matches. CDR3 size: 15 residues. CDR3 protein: CATSGPSGGGETQYF. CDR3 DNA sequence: TGTGCCACCAGTGGACCCTCGGGGGGGGGAGAGACCCAGTACTTC.

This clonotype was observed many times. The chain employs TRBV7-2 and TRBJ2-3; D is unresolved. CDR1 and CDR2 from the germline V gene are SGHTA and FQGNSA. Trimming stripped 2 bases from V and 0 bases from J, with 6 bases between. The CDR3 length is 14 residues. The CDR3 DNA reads TGTGCCAGCAGCTTATTCGGGAGCACAGATACGCAGTATTTT. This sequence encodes CASSLFGSTDTQYF.

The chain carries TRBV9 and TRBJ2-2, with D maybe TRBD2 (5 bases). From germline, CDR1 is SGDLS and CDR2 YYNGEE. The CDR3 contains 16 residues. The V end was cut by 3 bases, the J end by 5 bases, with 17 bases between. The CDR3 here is CASSGMRVDLTGELFF. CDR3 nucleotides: TGTGCCAGCAGCGGAATGCGGGTGGATTTGACCGGGGAGCTGTTTTTT.

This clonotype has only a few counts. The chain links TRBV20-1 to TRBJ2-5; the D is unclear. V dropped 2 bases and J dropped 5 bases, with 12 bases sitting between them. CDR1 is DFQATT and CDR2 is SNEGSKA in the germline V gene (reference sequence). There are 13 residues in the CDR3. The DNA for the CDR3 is TGCAGTGCTAGATCCCCCCTGGGGGAGACCCAGTACTTC. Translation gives CSARSPLGETQYF.